The present T cell receptor beta chain was sequenced within a study of identical twins. Via MiXCR, TCRdb re-called the 5' RACE reads, giving one row per CDR3 protein. The table lists 700,000 or so distinct CDR3 sequences, around 20% of them singletons. The same sample was also used in a study of T cells expressing NK-cell markers. That investigation notes: Repertoire data for TCR beta were derived from sorted T cells (CD3+CD56+NKG2C+, CD3+CD56+NKG2C- and CD3+CD56-NKG2C+).

Sequencing input: PBMCs. The sequence was obtained from a woman under 30 in good health.

For the CDR3, the DNA is TGCGCCAGCAGCTTGGGGGGAGGACAGACGAACACCGGGGAGCTGTTTTTT. This gives the protein CASSLGGGQTNTGELFF. The chain joins TRBV5-1 to TRBJ2-2; D tentatively fits TRBD1 or TRBD2 (6 bases each). The length of the CDR3 is 17 residues. Germline V gene sequence: CDR1 SGHRS, CDR2 YFSETQ. Trimming shortened V by 0 bases and J by 0 bases, and 12 bases separated the two germline ends. The full variable domain, its missing parts supplied by reference TRBV5-1 and TRBJ2-2, is KAGVTQTPRYLIKTRGQQVTLSCSPISGHRSVSWYQQTPGQGLQFLFEYFSETQRNKGNFPGRFSGRQFSNSRSEMNVSTLELGDSALYLCASSLGGGQTNTGELFFGEGSRLTVL.